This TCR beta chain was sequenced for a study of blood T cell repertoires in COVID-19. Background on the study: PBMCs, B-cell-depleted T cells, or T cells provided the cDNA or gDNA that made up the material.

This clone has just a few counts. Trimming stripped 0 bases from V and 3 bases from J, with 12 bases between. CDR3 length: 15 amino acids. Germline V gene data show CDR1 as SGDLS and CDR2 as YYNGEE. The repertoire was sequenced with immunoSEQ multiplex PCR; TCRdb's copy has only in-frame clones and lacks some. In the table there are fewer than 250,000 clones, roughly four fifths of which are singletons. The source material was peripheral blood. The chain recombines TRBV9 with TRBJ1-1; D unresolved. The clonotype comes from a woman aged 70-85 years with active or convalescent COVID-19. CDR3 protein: CASSVGGWTDTEAFF. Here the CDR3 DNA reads TGTGCCAGCAGCGTAGGAGGGTGGACTGACACTGAAGCTTTCTTT. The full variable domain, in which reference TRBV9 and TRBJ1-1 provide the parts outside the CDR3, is DSGVTQTPKHLITATGQRVTLRCSPRSGDLSVYWYQQSLDQGLQFLIQYYNGEERAKGNILERFSAQQFPDLHSELNLSSLELGDSALYFCASSVGGWTDTEAFFGQGTRLTVV.